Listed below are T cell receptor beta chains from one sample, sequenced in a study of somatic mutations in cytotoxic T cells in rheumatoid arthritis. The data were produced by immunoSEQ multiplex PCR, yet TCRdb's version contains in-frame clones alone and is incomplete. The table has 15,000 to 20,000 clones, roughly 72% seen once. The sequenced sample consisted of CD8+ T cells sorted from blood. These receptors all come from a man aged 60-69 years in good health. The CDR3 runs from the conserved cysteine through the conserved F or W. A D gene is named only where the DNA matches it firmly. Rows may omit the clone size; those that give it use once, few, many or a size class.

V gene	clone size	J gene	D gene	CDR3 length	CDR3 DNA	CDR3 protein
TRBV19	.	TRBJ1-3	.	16	TGTGCCAGTAGTATAGGCGCAGGATTCTCTGGAAACACCATATATTTT	CASSIGAGFSGNTIYF
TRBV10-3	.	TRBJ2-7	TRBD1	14	TGTGCCATCAGGGGGGACAGGCCTGCTTACGAGCAGTACTTC	CAIRGDRPAYEQYF
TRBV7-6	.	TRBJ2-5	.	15	TGTGCCAGCAGCCCAGAATTAACAGGGCGGGAGACCCAGTACTTC	CASSPELTGRETQYF
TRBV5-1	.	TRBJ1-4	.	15	TGCGCCAGCAGACAGGAGGGAATGGCTAATGAAAAACTGTTTTTT	CASRQEGMANEKLFF
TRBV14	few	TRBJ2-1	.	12	TGTGCCAGCAGCCAAAACAGATATGAGCAGTTCTTC	CASSQNRYEQFF
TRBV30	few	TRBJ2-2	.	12	TGTGCCTGGAGTGGAGCCACCGGGGAGCTGTTTTTT	CAWSGATGELFF
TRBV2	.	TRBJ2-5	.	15	TGTGCCAGCAGTGAAGGGGGCCCTTCGACGGAGACCCAGTACTTC	CASSEGGPSTETQYF
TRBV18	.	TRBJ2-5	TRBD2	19	TGTGCCAGCTCACCACGGAGGGAGGAGATAGCGGGGGTCCAAGAGACCCAGTACTTC	CASSPRREEIAGVQETQYF
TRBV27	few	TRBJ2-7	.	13	TGTGCCAGCGGGGTACAGGGATTTAGCGAGCAGTACTTC	CASGVQGFSEQYF
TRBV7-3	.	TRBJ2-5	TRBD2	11	TGTGCCAGCAGCTCGACTAGCGGGGAGTACTTC	CASSSTSGEYF
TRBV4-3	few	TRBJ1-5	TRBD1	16	TGCGCCAGCAGCCTTAGAATGGACAGGGGGCACCAGCCCCAGCATTTT	CASSLRMDRGHQPQHF
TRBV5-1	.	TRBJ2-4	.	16	TGCGCCAGCAGCTTGGCCCTAGAGGTAGCCAAAAACATTCAGTACTTC	CASSLALEVAKNIQYF
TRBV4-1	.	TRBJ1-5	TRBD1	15	TGCGCCAGCAGCCAGGGGACAGGGGTAAGCCAGCCCCAGCATTTT	CASSQGTGVSQPQHF
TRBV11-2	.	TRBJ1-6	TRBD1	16	TGTGCCAGCAGAGAAGGGGGCATGTCCTATAATTCACCCCTCCACTTT	CASREGGMSYNSPLHF
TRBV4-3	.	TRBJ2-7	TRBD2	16	TGCGCCAGCAGCCAGGGACTAGCGGGAGGGCCCTACGAGCAGTACTTC	CASSQGLAGGPYEQYF
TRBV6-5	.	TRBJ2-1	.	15	TGTGCCAGCAGTGGGTACGAGGGATCCGGCAATGAGCAGTTCTTC	CASSGYEGSGNEQFF
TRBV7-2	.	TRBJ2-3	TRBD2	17	TGTGCCAGCACCCCCCCGCGGACTAGCGTAGCCTCAGATACGCAGTATTTT	CASTPPRTSVASDTQYF
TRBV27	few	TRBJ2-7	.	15	TGTGCCAGCAGTTTAAGCCAGGGAAGCTCCTACGAGCAGTACTTC	CASSLSQGSSYEQYF
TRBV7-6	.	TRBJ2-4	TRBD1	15	TGTGCCAGCAGCCTCCCATCGACAGGGGACAACATTCAGTACTTC	CASSLPSTGDNIQYF
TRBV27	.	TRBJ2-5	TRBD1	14	TGTGCCAGCAGTTACCGACAGGGTGGAGAGACCCAGTACTTC	CASSYRQGGETQYF
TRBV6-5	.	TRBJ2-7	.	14	TGTGCCAGCAGTTACTCGGGGCAGATCTACGAGCAGTACTTC	CASSYSGQIYEQYF
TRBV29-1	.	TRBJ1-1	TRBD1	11	TGCAGCGGACGACAGGGGAATGAAGCTTTCTTT	CSGRQGNEAFF
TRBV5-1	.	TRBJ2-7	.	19	TGCGCCAGCAGCCCCGTCCGCCGTGGGCAGGTCCCTAGCTCCTACGAGCAGTACTTC	CASSPVRRGQVPSSYEQYF
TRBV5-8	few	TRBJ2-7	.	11	TGTGCCAGCAGTCCAACCTACGAGCAGTACTTC	CASSPTYEQYF
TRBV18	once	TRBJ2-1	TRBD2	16	TGTGCCAGCTCACCCCCTAGCGGGAAACCCTACAATGAGCAGTTCTTC	CASSPPSGKPYNEQFF
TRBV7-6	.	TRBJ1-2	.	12	TGTGCCAGCACTGGCAGTTTTCCCGCCTTCACCTTC	CASTGSFPAFTF
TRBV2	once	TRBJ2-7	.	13	TGTGCCAGCAGTTGGAGGGGATCCTACGAGCAGTACTTC	CASSWRGSYEQYF
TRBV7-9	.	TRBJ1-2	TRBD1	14	TGTGCCAGCAGCCGTCCCGGGACAGTGTATGGCTACACCTTC	CASSRPGTVYGYTF
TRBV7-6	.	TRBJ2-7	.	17	TGTGCCAGCAGCTTAGGGTCTCCAGGGGTCCGGCCCTACGAGCAGTACTTC	CASSLGSPGVRPYEQYF
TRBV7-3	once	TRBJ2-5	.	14	TGTGCCAGCAGCTTAGGGGCGGTACAAGAGACCCAGTACTTC	CASSLGAVQETQYF
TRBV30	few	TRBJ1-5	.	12	TGTGCCTGGAGTACAGGCAATCAGCCCCAGCATTTT	CAWSTGNQPQHF
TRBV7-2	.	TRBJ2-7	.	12	TGTGCCAGCAGCTGGGGCCTAAATCTGAAGTACTTC	CASSWGLNLKYF
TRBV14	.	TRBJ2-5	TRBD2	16	TGTGCCAGCAGCCAAGGAGGCGGCGGGGGTTCAGAGACCCAGTACTTC	CASSQGGGGGSETQYF
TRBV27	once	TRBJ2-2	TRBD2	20	TGTGCCAGCCAAAGTTACGCCGGGACTAGCGGACCGGGGGACACCGGGGAGCTGTTTTTT	CASQSYAGTSGPGDTGELFF
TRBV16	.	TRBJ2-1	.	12	TGTGCCAGCAGCCCCGGGAAACATGAGCAGTTCTTC	CASSPGKHEQFF
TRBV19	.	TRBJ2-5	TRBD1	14	TGTGCCAGTAGGACGGGACAGGGCCAAGAGACCCAGTACTTC	CASRTGQGQETQYF
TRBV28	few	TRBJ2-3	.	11	TGTGCCAGCACCGAGGGATATACGCAGTATTTT	CASTEGYTQYF
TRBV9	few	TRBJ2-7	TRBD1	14	TGTGCCAGCAGCCCCCGGGACAGCTACTACGAGCAGTACTTC	CASSPRDSYYEQYF
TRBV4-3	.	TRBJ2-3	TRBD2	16	TGCGCCAGCAGCCAAGCTAGCGGGAGGCCCACAGATACGCAGTATTTT	CASSQASGRPTDTQYF
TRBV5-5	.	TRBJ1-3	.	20	TGTGCCAGCAGCTTGGAGCGCCTTGTTCGACAGGCGATCTCTGGAAACACCATATATTTT	CASSLERLVRQAISGNTIYF
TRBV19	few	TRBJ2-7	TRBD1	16	TGTGCCAGTAGTATAAGCCCGGGCAGGGGGCTGGTCGAGCAGTACTTC	CASSISPGRGLVEQYF
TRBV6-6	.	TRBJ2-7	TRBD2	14	TGTGCCAGCAGTTACGGGACTACCGCCAAGGAGCAGTACTTC	CASSYGTTAKEQYF
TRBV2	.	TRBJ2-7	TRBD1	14	TGTGCCAGCAACTGGGCAGGGGGAAAAGACGAGCAGTACTTC	CASNWAGGKDEQYF
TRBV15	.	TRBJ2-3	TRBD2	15	TGTGCCACCAGCAGAGAAGCGGGAAGCACAGATACGCAGTATTTT	CATSREAGSTDTQYF
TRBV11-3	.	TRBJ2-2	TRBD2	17	TGTGCCAGCAGCTTATGGTCATCTAGCGGGAGGCCCGGGGAGCTGTTTTTT	CASSLWSSSGRPGELFF